Here is one T cell receptor (beta chain) with its context. Its target antigen remains unknown. The input lacks base qualities; no much larger clone sits a single base away. Collaborating institutions collected whole blood in K2EDTA tubes following their own protocols. For TCRbeta analysis, collaborators shipped samples as frozen whole blood, isolated PBMCs, or DNA extracted from either of those sample types. The sample is drawn from a study of blood T cell repertoires in COVID-19 (dated by TCRdb to the early 2020s). Looking at the study overall: Collaborator samples came from the United States, Italy and Spain and covered acute and convalescent phases of COVID-19. The prospective study material was composed of cDNA or gDNA derived from T cells, B-cell-depleted T cells, or PBMCs. Deeply sampled blood TCRbeta repertoires from subjects exposed to, actively infected with, or recovered from COVID-19 were included in the dataset. The repertoires were made available in a free public database intended to serve as a resource for research on the immune response to SARS-CoV-2. Samples were obtained from the ongoing ImmuneRACE study (first 160 participants) and from 1,254 subjects provided by 6 global collaborators. Nearly every sample came with metadata listing a de-identified subject ID, COVID-19 status, age in years and sex. Where available, HLA class I and class II types were obtained from metadata supplied by the sample provider rather than from assay-based typing.

CDR1 and CDR2 (MGHDK, SYGVNS) derive from the germline V gene. From its cysteine to its phenylalanine, the CDR3 spans 16 amino acids. The DNA shown is the 48-base CDR3, in frame from base 1. V trim: 3 bases; J trim: 3 bases; unmatched bases: 6. The full study reports these points: Clinical and demographic metadata were provided uncurated, with the amount varying by source and participant.

TCRbeta CDR3 regions were amplified from genomic DNA using the immunoSEQ Assay, a bias-controlled multiplex PCR. Per the authors' processing: The number of nucleated cells in each sample was estimated by amplification of reference gene primers within the assay. To quantify the absolute abundance of each unique TCRbeta CDR3 rearrangement, sequence reads were collapsed and filtered. For each sample, productive Simpson clonality was calculated by taking the square root of Simpson's diversity index across productive rearrangements. The table comes from immuneACCESS by way of TCRdb, which keeps in-frame sequences with V and J called. Part of the clones is missing from these tables; in studies checked, under half for an unresolved V gene and the rest for unknown reasons. V, J and clone size are those of that table, while D and trimming were read from the DNA. The sample contains some 130,000 clones, approximately 88% of them found a single time. Together, the top ten hold over 9% of the sample.

Specimen: peripheral blood. The receptor was isolated from a man aged 45-65 years with acute or convalescent COVID-19. The V and J genes are TRBV25-1 and TRBJ1-1, and 11 bases in between align with TRBD1. The CDR3 reads CASSDWTGGTDTEAFF. Read as DNA, the sequence is TGTGCCAGCAGTGATTGGACAGGGGGCACGGACACTGAAGCTTTCTTT.